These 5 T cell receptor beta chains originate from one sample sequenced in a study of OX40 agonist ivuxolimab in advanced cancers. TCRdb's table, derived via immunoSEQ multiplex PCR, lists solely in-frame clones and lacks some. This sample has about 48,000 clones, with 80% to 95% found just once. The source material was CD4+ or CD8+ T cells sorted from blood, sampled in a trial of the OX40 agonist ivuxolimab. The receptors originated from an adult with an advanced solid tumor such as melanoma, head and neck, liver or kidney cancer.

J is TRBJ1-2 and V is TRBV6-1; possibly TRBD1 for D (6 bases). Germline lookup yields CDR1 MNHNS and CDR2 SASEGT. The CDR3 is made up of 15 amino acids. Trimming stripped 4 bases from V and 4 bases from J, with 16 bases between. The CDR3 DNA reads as TGTGCCAGCAGTGTGTCAACAGGGAATCGCTATGGCTACACCTTC. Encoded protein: CASSVSTGNRYGYTF.

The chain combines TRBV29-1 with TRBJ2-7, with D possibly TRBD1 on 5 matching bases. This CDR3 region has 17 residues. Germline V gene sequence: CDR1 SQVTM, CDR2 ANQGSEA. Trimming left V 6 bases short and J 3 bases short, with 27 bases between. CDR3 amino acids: CSVITPSPPQGVYEQYF. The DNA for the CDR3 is TGCAGCGTGATAACGCCCTCCCCGCCTCAGGGCGTCTACGAGCAGTACTTC.

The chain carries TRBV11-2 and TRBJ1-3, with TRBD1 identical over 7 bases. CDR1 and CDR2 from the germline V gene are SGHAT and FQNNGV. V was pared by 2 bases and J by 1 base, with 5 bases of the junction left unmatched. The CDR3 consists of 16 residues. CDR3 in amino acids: CASSLWDRKSGNTIYF. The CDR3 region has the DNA TGTGCCAGCAGCTTATGGGACAGAAAATCTGGAAACACCATATATTTT. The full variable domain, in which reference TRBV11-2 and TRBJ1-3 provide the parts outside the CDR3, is EAGVAQSPRYKIIEKRQSVAFWCNPISGHATLYWYQQILGQGPKLLIQFQNNGVVDDSQLPKDRFSAERLKGVDSTLKIQPAKLEDSAVYLCASSLWDRKSGNTIYFGEGSWLTVV.

In DNA, the CDR3 is TGTGCCAGCTATACAGGGGGCGTCACAGATACGCAGTATTTT. It translates to CASYTGGVTDTQYF. The V call is TRBV2, the J call TRBJ2-3; the match to TRBD1 covers 9 bases. Germline CDR1 reads SNHLY; CDR2 reads FYNNEI. This CDR3 comprises 14 residues. V was clipped by 8 bases and J by 2 bases; unmatched bases: 5.

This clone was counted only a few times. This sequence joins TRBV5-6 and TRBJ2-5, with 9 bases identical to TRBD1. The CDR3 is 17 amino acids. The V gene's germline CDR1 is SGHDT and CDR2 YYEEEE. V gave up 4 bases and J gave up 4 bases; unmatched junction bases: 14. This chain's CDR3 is CASSRPGTGTIGETQYF. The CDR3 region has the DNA TGTGCCAGCAGCCGTCCCGGGACAGGGACTATAGGAGAGACCCAGTACTTC.